What follows describes a single T cell receptor beta chain. Its antigen is unidentified. The isolated RNA, all of it, was reverse transcribed, so expressed TCRB transcripts were what got sequenced. Profiling relied on immunoSEQ multiplex PCR, and the TCRdb table lists in-frame clones only, not all of them. The data show under 200,000 clones, with approximately 10% seen just once and more than 0.45% held by the top ten. This entry is derived from a study of beta chain features in type 1 diabetes. Overall study findings and caveats: Type 1 diabetes patients had moderately but significantly shorter TCRB CDR3s in all four CD4+ subsets.

The CDR3 consists of 16 residues. Germline loops: CDR1 SNHLY, CDR2 FYNNEI. Germline trimming cut 2 bases from V and 7 bases from J; bases unmatched to any gene: 12. This TCR derives from a man aged 25 to 45 with type 1 diabetes. The sequencing input was central memory CD4+ T cells from blood. J is TRBJ1-2 and V is TRBV2; 8 bases agree with TRBD1. CDR3 loop: CASSENIGQGLFGYTF. As DNA, the CDR3 is TGTGCCAGCAGTGAAAATATCGGACAGGGATTGTTTGGCTACACCTTC.